Each of the 30 T cell receptor delta chains below was sequenced from the same sample in a study of γδ T cells in repeated Plasmodium falciparum infection. TCRdb re-processed the multiplex PCR reads using CATT. The data show 75,000 to 95,000 delta-chain clones, approximately 0.92% seen once. Vgamma9/Vdelta2+ and Vdelta2-negative gammadelta T cells were flow-sorted from PBMC for bulk sequencing. What was sequenced was gamma-delta T cells from blood. All receptors derive from a pool of human donors (malaria-infected and uninfected, not separated).

Only a few counts were recorded for this clone. The mismatch at residue 25 between this DNA's translation and the TCRdb protein of a much larger clone likely reflects a read error; the protein shown is translated from the DNA. A V gene of TRDV1 was called, but no J gene was assigned; the D call in the table, TRDD3, was not verified against the DNA. This CDR3 has 26 amino acids. Per germline, CDR1 TSWWSYY and CDR2 QGS. DNA of the CDR3: TGTGCTCTTGGGGAATTAGGGCCTCCTACGATTAGCTGGGGGATACGGGGGCCTTCTTACACCGATAAACTCACCTTT. Translated, it gives CALGELGPPTISWGIRGPSYTDKLTF.

This clone was found a few times. TCRdb's entry gives the protein of a much larger clone, which mismatches this DNA's translation at residue 5, likely from a read error; the protein reported here is translated from the DNA. The V and J genes are TRDV1 and TRDJ1; TRDD3 matches at 12 bases. The J gene is not listed in TCRdb, so it was assigned here from a DNA match to germline. Germline loops: CDR1 TSWWSYY, CDR2 QGS. The CDR3 is 24 amino acids. V lost 4 bases and J lost 4; bases outside the gene matches: 31. CDR3 sequence reads: CALGGLVTLPSYGDAGGYGDKLIF. CDR3 in DNA: TGTGCTCTTGGGGGACTAGTGACACTTCCTTCCTACGGGGATGCTGGGGGATACGGCGATAAACTCATCTTT.

V gene TRDV2 combines with J gene TRDJ1; 13 bases align to TRDD3. TCRdb records no J gene; here it was assigned by comparing the DNA to germline. This CDR3 contains 18 residues. V shed 0 bases, J shed 0 bases, and the junction held 6 bases outside the gene matches. The germline gives CDR1 GEAIGNYY, CDR2 EKD. CDR3 DNA: TGTGCCTGTGACACCGTACTGGGGGATACGAAATACACCGATAAACTCATCTTT. Its protein product is CACDTVLGDTKYTDKLIF.

Ten or more counts support this clone. There is a difference at residue 24 between the TCRdb protein and the DNA translation, so the protein given here was translated from the DNA. The CDR3 reads CALGTPWSYDTLGDIMGSVTDKLTF. The CDR3 region has the DNA TGTGCTCTTGGGACCCCCTGGTCCTACGATACACTGGGGGATATTATGGGATCGGTCACCGATAAACTCACCTTT. V and J are TRDV1 and TRDJ1; 11 bases align to TRDD3. The germline CDR1 and CDR2 sequences are TSWWSYY and QGS. This CDR3 region has 25 residues.

In the case of this clone: TCRdb assigns this DNA the protein of a much larger clone, which departs from its translation at residue 15; this likely reflects a read error, and the protein shown comes from translating the DNA. The chain uses TRDV1 and TRDJ1; no firm D call. The J gene was missing in TCRdb and was found by matching the end of the DNA to germline. The CDR3 length is 21 residues. The V gene lost 2 bases and the J gene lost 0 bases, with 28 bases spanning the gap. The V gene's germline CDR1 is TSWWSYY and CDR2 QGS. The CDR3 bases are TGTGCTCTTGGGGAATTTGGGTCTCCGTTGGGTACTGAGTTACACACCGATAAACTCATCTTT. Translating gives CALGEFGSPLGTELHTDKLIF.

This clone occurred a few times. It differs at one base from a far larger clone, so likely a read error. Other nucleotide sequences in the sample specify the same CDR3. The V call is TRDV2, the J call TRDJ1; 8 nucleotides align to TRDD3. Here the J gene came from matching the DNA to germline, since TCRdb omits it. The V gene's germline CDR1 is GEAIGNYY and CDR2 EKD. The J segment lost 2 bases and the V segment lost 3 bases, leaving 10 bases of the junction unmatched. This CDR3 contains 16 residues. CDR3: CACDEVSRDTTDKLIF. In nucleotides, the CDR3 is TGTGCCTGTGACGAGGTTTCGAGGGATACGACCGATAAACTCATCTTT.

On this clone: A far larger clone differs by one base, so this is likely a read error. Within the sample, other DNA sequences also encode this same CDR3. The CDR3 nucleotides read TGCGCCTGTGACACCGTTCGCGGGAATCAGGGGACGTACACCGATAAACTCATCTTT. Protein product: CACDTVRGNQGTYTDKLIF. J is TRDJ1 and V is TRDV2; weak D call: TRDD3 (5 bases). The J gene comes from matching the DNA to germline here; TCRdb lacks it. Germline loops: CDR1 GEAIGNYY, CDR2 EKD. CDR3 length equals 19 residues.

Concerning this clone itself: A far larger clone is one nucleotide away, so this likely arose from a read error. This CDR3 is also generated by other DNA sequences in the sample. This rearrangement joins TRAV38-2/DV8 to TRDJ1; 8 bases are shared with TRDD3. In the absence of a J gene in TCRdb, the DNA was matched to germline to assign it here. The CDR3 has 22 residues. V lost 2 bases and J lost 3; bases outside the gene matches: 27. Germline V CDR1 and CDR2: TSESDYY, QEAYKQQN. CDR3 loop: CAYRRFFAFPPSTGGYADKLIF. Written as DNA, the CDR3 is TGTGCTTATAGGAGATTCTTTGCCTTCCCCCCGAGTACTGGGGGTTACGCCGATAAACTCATCTTT.

On this clone itself: TCRdb's listed protein matches a much larger clone and diverges from this DNA's translation at residue 14, likely through a read error; the protein shown comes from the DNA. The chain recombines TRDV2 with TRDJ1; 13 bases fit TRDD3. TCRdb carries no J gene annotation; the J gene was assigned here by matching the DNA with germline. J lost 7 bases, V lost 1 base, and 14 bases had no gene match. CDR3 length: 18 amino acids. From germline, CDR1 is GEAIGNYY and CDR2 EKD. As DNA, the CDR3 is TGTGCCTGTGACACTTTACTGGGGGATACGCGACGTGGCGGTAAACTCATCTTT. Residues: CACDTLLGDTRRGGKLIF.

This clone has just a few counts. The mismatch at residue 3 between this DNA's translation and the TCRdb protein of a much larger clone likely reflects a read error; the protein shown is translated from the DNA. The chain employs TRDV1 and TRDJ1; D is possibly TRDD3 (6 bases). The J gene is absent in TCRdb and was assigned here via DNA matching to germline. This CDR3 comprises 13 residues. Germline V gene data show CDR1 as TSWWSYY and CDR2 as QGS. The CDR3 loop reads CAPGASPHDKLIF. The CDR3 region has the DNA TGTGCTCCTGGGGCATCGCCCCACGATAAACTCATCTTT.

On this clone: For this DNA, TCRdb reports the protein of a much larger clone, which diverges at residue 10, most likely from a read error; the protein presented here is translated directly from the DNA. V gene TRDV1 combines with J gene TRDJ1; 9 nucleotides align to TRDD3. Here the J gene came from matching the DNA to germline, since TCRdb omits it. V was clipped by 7 bases and J by 7 bases; unmatched bases: 19. The V gene's germline CDR1 is TSWWSYY and CDR2 QGS. This CDR3 is 17 amino acids long. CDR3 loop: CALVPSLGDGELSKLIF. The CDR3 DNA reads TGTGCTCTTGTTCCCAGCCTGGGGGATGGGGAGCTCTCTAAACTCATCTTT.

This clone was recorded a few times. Translating this DNA gives a protein that differs at residue 15 from the TCRdb one, which belongs to a much larger clone; a read error is likely, and the protein shown is this translation. V usage is TRDV1 and J usage is TRDJ1; a possible D gene is TRDD3 (6 bases). Matching the DNA to germline supplied the J gene, which TCRdb does not give. The germline gives CDR1 TSWWSYY, CDR2 QGS. This CDR3 has 19 residues. The CDR3 reads CALGDPSRIPLPYTEKLIF. The CDR3 nucleotides read TGTGCTCTTGGGGACCCCTCCCGGATACCTCTACCGTACACCGAGAAACTCATCTTT.

This clone was recorded a few times. The protein held in TCRdb is that of a much larger clone and does not match this DNA's translation at residue 12, likely because of a read error; the protein shown is translated from the DNA. This chain uses TRDV2 with TRDJ1, with TRDD3 identical over 10 bases. The J gene, not given by TCRdb, was assigned here from a germline match of the nucleotide sequence. The CDR3 covers 20 residues. Germline assignment: CDR1 GEAIGNYY and CDR2 EKD. With V trimmed by 1 base and J by 0 bases, 16 bases remained unmatched. CDR3 amino acids: CACDTGERTGGSPYTDKLIF. The DNA for the CDR3 is TGTGCCTGTGACACGGGTGAACGTACTGGGGGATCGCCGTACACCGATAAACTCATCTTT.

In regard to this clone: TCRdb attributes to this sequence the protein of a much larger clone, which differs from the DNA translation at residue 13; a read error is likely, and the protein displayed is translated from the DNA. The rearrangement links TRDV2 to TRDJ2; 13 nucleotides align to TRDD3. TCRdb is silent on the J gene; assignment here came from matching the DNA to germline. Trimming took 0 bases from V and 4 from J; bases not matched to a gene: 10. CDR1 GEAIGNYY and CDR2 EKD come from the germline V gene. The CDR3 loop spans 19 amino acids. The CDR3, as DNA: TGTGCCTGTGACACCGTACTGGGGGATACGCGGGCTTCGACAGCACAACTCTTCTTT. Translation: CACDTVLGDTRASTAQLFF.

Note on this clone: TCRdb's entry gives the protein of a much larger clone, which mismatches this DNA's translation at residue 4, likely from a read error; the protein reported here is translated from the DNA. The chain links TRDV2 to TRDJ1; no clear D. TCRdb does not report a J gene; here it was assigned by matching the DNA to germline references. Germline assignment: CDR1 GEAIGNYY and CDR2 EKD. The V end lost 5 bases, the J end lost 7 bases, and 28 bases lay between the germline ends. CDR3 size: 17 residues. The CDR3 spells CACGWRLEAPSQTKLIF. DNA for the CDR3: TGTGCCTGTGGCTGGAGGCTGGAGGCCCCGAGCCAGACTAAACTCATCTTT.

This clone occurred many times. The rearrangement uses TRDV1 and TRDJ1; TRDD3 aligns across 7 bases. With V trimmed by 6 bases and J by 5 bases, 21 bases remained unmatched. The CDR3 is 18 amino acids. In germline, CDR1 is TSWWSYY, CDR2 QGS. As DNA, the CDR3 is TGTGCTCTTGGATCACTGGTACTGGGGTACTACAGAGGGGATAAACTCATCTTT. Its protein product is CALGSLVLGYYRGDKLIF.

A remark on this clone: A read error likely explains why the TCRdb protein, taken from a much larger clone, differs from this DNA's translation at residue 11; the protein shown is translated from the DNA. This chain uses TRDV1 with TRDJ1; perhaps TRDD3 as D (6 bases). TCRdb does not report a J gene; here it was assigned by matching the DNA to germline references. V shed 0 bases and J shed 7 bases, with 42 bases lying between them. The germline V gene has CDR1 TSWWSYY and CDR2 QGS. This CDR3 comprises 24 residues. As DNA, the CDR3 is TGTGCTCTTGGGGAACTAGGATTGCCTTTGAGCTCCCTTAGTCTTGGGGATCCCTCCCCTAAACTCATCTTT. It specifies CALGELGLPLSSLSLGDPSPKLIF.

Notes on this clone: For this DNA, TCRdb reports the protein of a much larger clone, which diverges at residue 9, most likely from a read error; the protein presented here is translated directly from the DNA. The chain recombines TRDV1 with TRDJ1; 8 bases match TRDD3. V shed 1 base and J 0 bases; nucleotides not matched to a gene: 19. Germline V lookup: CDR1 TSWWSYY, CDR2 QGS. The CDR3 sequence is 21 residues long. The CDR3 here is CALGERPFYPLLLGDTDKLIF. The CDR3 coding sequence is TGTGCTCTTGGGGAACGGCCCTTTTACCCACTTTTACTGGGGGACACCGATAAACTCATCTTT.

The sample holds a few counts of this clone. A far larger clone is only one base removed, so a read error is likely. Other DNA variants within this sample encode the same CDR3. The CDR3 sequence is CALHATSFTLLGDPYTDKLIF. CDR3 bases: TGTGCTCTGCATGCAACCTCCTTTACGTTACTGGGGGATCCGTACACCGATAAACTCATCTTT. The chain couples TRDV1 to TRDJ1, with 10 bases lining up with TRDD3. Here the J gene came from matching the DNA to germline, since TCRdb omits it. The J segment lost 0 bases and the V segment lost 9 bases, leaving 25 bases of the junction unmatched. The CDR3 length is 21 residues. CDR1 and CDR2 from the germline V gene are TSWWSYY and QGS.

This chain connects TRDV1 to TRDJ1; 8 nucleotides align to TRDD3. The J gene, left out of TCRdb, was set here by checking the DNA against germline. V lost 3 bases, J lost 1 base, and 25 bases stayed unmatched. CDR1 TSWWSYY and CDR2 QGS come from the germline V gene. The CDR3 contains 22 residues. Here the CDR3 reads CALGDSPPKGDGGSPGTDKLIF. Written as DNA, the CDR3 is TGTGCTCTTGGGGACTCCCCTCCTAAAGGGGATGGGGGATCTCCGGGCACCGATAAACTCATCTTT.

This clone was seen only a few times. One base separates it from a far larger clone, so it is likely a read error. Different DNA sequences within this sample yield the same CDR3. The CDR3 bases are TGTGCATGTGACACACTCTGGGGGCCACACACCGATAAACTCATCTTT. It is translated as CACDTLWGPHTDKLIF. The genes are TRDV2 and TRDJ1; 7 nucleotides match TRDD3. TCRdb is silent on the J gene; assignment here came from matching the DNA to germline. The germline CDR1 and CDR2 sequences are GEAIGNYY and EKD. The CDR3 is 16 residues long.

This clone showed up just a few times. TCRdb's protein for this DNA is that of a much larger clone and differs from the translation at residue 15, likely a read error; the protein shown is the DNA translation. The chain uses TRDV2 and TRDJ1, with TRDD3 matching over 13 bases. Here the J gene came from matching the DNA to germline, since TCRdb omits it. This CDR3 region has 18 residues. Germline V CDR1 and CDR2: GEAIGNYY, EKD. Here the CDR3 reads CACDTGYWGIRNTDRLIF. DNA for the CDR3: TGTGCCTGTGACACTGGGTACTGGGGGATACGGAACACCGATAGACTCATCTTT.

Note on this clone: TCRdb's entry gives the protein of a much larger clone, which mismatches this DNA's translation at residue 15, likely from a read error; the protein reported here is translated from the DNA. V is TRDV1 and J is TRDJ1; 7 bases fit TRDD2. In germline, CDR1 is TSWWSYY, CDR2 QGS. There are 17 residues in the CDR3. Here the CDR3 DNA reads TGTGCTCTTGGGGTTTCCGATCACTTCCTATCTAACGGTAAACCCATCTTT. Translated: CALGVSDHFLSNGKPIF.

This clone was observed a handful of times. For this DNA, TCRdb reports the protein of a much larger clone, which diverges at residue 13, most likely from a read error; the protein presented here is translated directly from the DNA. CDR3 coding DNA: TGTGCCTGTGACACCGGGAAGTTACTGGGGGATACGTCCGATAAACTCATCTTT. It encodes CACDTGKLLGDTSDKLIF. This chain links TRDV2 with TRDJ1, with 13 bases that match TRDD3. V trimming: 0 bases; J trimming: 3 bases; junction bases outside the gene matches: 9. Germline V CDR1 and CDR2: GEAIGNYY, EKD. The CDR3 is made up of 18 amino acids.

About this clone: TCRdb assigns this DNA the protein of a much larger clone, which departs from its translation at residue 4; this likely reflects a read error, and the protein shown comes from translating the DNA. The V call is TRDV2, the J call TRDJ3, with D uncertain. This CDR3 has 16 amino acids. V lost 4 bases and J lost 3, with 12 bases in between. In germline, CDR1 is GEAIGNYY, CDR2 EKD. The CDR3 spells CACEPKSYWDTRQMFF. The CDR3, as DNA: TGTGCCTGTGAGCCCAAAAGCTACTGGGACACCCGACAGATGTTTTTC.

To note about this clone: TCRdb's entry gives the protein of a much larger clone, which mismatches this DNA's translation at residue 7, likely from a read error; the protein reported here is translated from the DNA. The J gene is TRDJ1, the V gene TRDV2, with 9 bases lining up with TRDD3. TCRdb leaves out the J gene; it was filled in here by matching the DNA to germline. J was trimmed by 0 bases and V by 0 bases; bases with no gene match: 7. This CDR3 comprises 17 residues. Per the germline V gene, CDR1 is GEAIGNYY and CDR2 is EKD. Here the CDR3 reads CACDTLPGDTDTDKLIF. In DNA, the CDR3 is TGTGCCTGTGACACCCTTCCGGGGGATACCGACACCGATAAACTCATCTTT.

As for this clone: This likely reflects a read error, since a far larger clone is one base away. Additional DNA sequences in this sample encode the identical CDR3. The chain joins TRDV1 to TRDJ1; TRDD3 matches at 8 bases. The J gene, absent from TCRdb, was called here by matching the DNA to germline. Germline values: CDR1 TSWWSYY, CDR2 QGS. The length of the CDR3 is 27 residues. The CDR3 DNA reads as TGTGCTCTTGGAGAACTAGTATTTTGTCTCCTAGGCCCCCCAACTGGGGGTCCTACTTTGTACACCGATAAACTCATCTTT. It translates to CALGELVFCLLGPPTGGPTLYTDKLIF.

About this clone itself: It is likely a read error: a sequence one base away is far more abundant. Other DNA sequences in the same sample also yield this CDR3. The rearrangement joins TRDV2 to TRDJ3; D not certain. No J gene is reported in TCRdb; it was inferred here by comparing the DNA with germline. From germline, CDR1 is GEAIGNYY and CDR2 EKD. CDR3 length: 18 amino acids. CDR3 in DNA: TGTGCCTGCGACACCCGTGGTCCGGGCTCCTGGGACACCCGACAGATGTTTTTC. Protein product: CACDTRGPGSWDTRQMFF.

This clone was seen repeatedly, ten times or more. The protein in TCRdb stems from a much larger clone and differs at residue 11 from this DNA's translation, likely a read error; here the protein is translated from the DNA. This CDR3 is CACDTVTGGYVDKLIF. The CDR3 region has the DNA TGTGCCTGTGACACCGTTACTGGGGGATACGTCGATAAACTCATCTTT. The V and J genes are TRDV2 and TRDJ1; 13 bases line up with TRDD3. Germline matching of the DNA provided the J gene here, since TCRdb leaves it blank. V trimming: 0 bases; J trimming: 4 bases; junction bases outside the gene matches: 4. CDR1 is GEAIGNYY and CDR2 is EKD in the germline V gene. The CDR3 has 16 amino acids.

This clone was counted many times. The amino acid sequence in TCRdb belongs to a much larger clone and departs from this DNA's translation at residue 16, likely a sequencing read error; the sequence shown is translated from the DNA. The CDR3 DNA reads as TGTGCTCTTGGGGAACTCTGGGGGACCCGTTACGGAACCGATAAACCCATCTTT. Translating gives CALGELWGTRYGTDKPIF. The chain is built from TRDV1 and TRDJ1; 8 bases are shared with TRDD3. The CDR3 is 18 residues long. Per the germline V gene, CDR1 is TSWWSYY and CDR2 is QGS.